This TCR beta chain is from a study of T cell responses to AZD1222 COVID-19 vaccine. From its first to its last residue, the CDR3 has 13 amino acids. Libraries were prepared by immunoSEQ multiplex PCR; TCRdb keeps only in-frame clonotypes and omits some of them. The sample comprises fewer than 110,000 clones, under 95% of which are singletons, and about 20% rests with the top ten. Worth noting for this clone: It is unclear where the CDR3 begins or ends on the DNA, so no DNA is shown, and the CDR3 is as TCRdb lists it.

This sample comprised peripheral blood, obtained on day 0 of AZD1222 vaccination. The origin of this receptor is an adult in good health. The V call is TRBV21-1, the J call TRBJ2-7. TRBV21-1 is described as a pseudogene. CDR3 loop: CASYNCPGDEQYF.